Each of the 14 T cell receptor beta chains below was sequenced from the same sample in a study of T cells in Graves' hyperthyroidism and ophthalmopathy. The source material, RNA transcripts, was used to amplify TCR beta CDR3 regions. First-round RT-PCR with HTBI primers amplified the TCR CDR3 region. TCRdb redid the calling of the multiplex PCR reads with MiXCR, one entry per CDR3 protein. The table includes about 400,000 distinct CDR3 sequences, roughly 14% detected once. The sample was blood. The receptors derive from a man between 18 and 29 years old with Graves' ophthalmopathy.

This chain joins TRBV6-5 and TRBJ2-1; D possibly corresponds to TRBD2 (6 bases). V shed 2 bases and J shed 10 bases, with 12 bases lying between them. The CDR3 loop spans 13 amino acids. Germline loops: CDR1 MNHEY, CDR2 SVGAGI. CDR3 sequence reads: CASSYGGSYEQFF. For the CDR3, the DNA is TGTGCCAGCAGTTACGGGGGGAGCTACGAGCAGTTCTTC.

At least ten counts were recorded for this clonotype. V and J are TRBV12-3 or TRBV12-4 and TRBJ1-4; 9 nucleotides agree with TRBD1. This CDR3 is built from 15 residues. The ends lost 5 bases at V and 8 bases at J; junction bases unmatched: 9. CDR3 residues: CASSRDRVTGEKLFF. The CDR3 DNA is TGTGCCAGCAGTCGGGACAGGGTCACAGGGGAAAAACTGTTTTTT.

With regard to this clonotype: This may be a read error: a much more frequent sequence differs by one nucleotide. The chain joins TRBV12-5 to TRBJ2-3, with 10 bases identical to TRBD2. The CDR3 extends over 16 amino acids. Germline loops: CDR1 LGHNT, CDR2 FRNRAP. The CDR3 nucleotides read TGTTCTAGTGGCTGGGGTAGCGGGGGGAGCACAGATACGCAGTATTTT. The encoded protein is CSSGWGSGGSTDTQYF. Looking up the rest from reference TRBV12-5 and TRBJ2-3 gives the full variable domain: DARVTQTPRHKVTEMGQEVTMRCQPILGHNTVFWYRQTMMQGLELLAYFRNRAPLDDSGMPKDRFSAEMPDATLATLKIQPSEPRDSAVYFCSSGWGSGGSTDTQYFGPGTRLTVL.

At least ten counts were recorded for this clonotype. This chain links TRBV12-3 or TRBV12-4 with TRBJ2-3; D not certain. V was cut by 4 bases and J by 5 bases, with 13 bases left in between. This CDR3 has 14 amino acids. DNA of the CDR3: TGTGCCAGCAGTTCTGAGTGGTCTGGAGATACGCAGTATTTT. Translation gives CASSSEWSGDTQYF.

This clonotype was found many times. The rearrangement uses TRBV20-1 and TRBJ1-5; no reliable D call. Trimming stripped 6 bases from V and 3 bases from J, with 12 bases between. In germline, CDR1 is DFQATT, CDR2 SNEGSKA (reference sequence). The CDR3 extends over 13 amino acids. CDR3 protein: CSAVVDTNQPQHF. In DNA, the CDR3 is TGCAGTGCCGTAGTCGACACCAATCAGCCCCAGCATTTT.

The chain is built from TRBV5-1 and TRBJ1-3, with D perhaps TRBD1 (5 bases). Germline CDR1 and CDR2: SGHRS and YFSETQ. The CDR3 totals 14 residues. V dropped 4 bases and J dropped 2 bases, with 10 bases sitting between them. CDR3 coding DNA: TGCGCCAGCAGCACCCAGGGTGCTGGAAACACCATATATTTT. Its translation is CASSTQGAGNTIYF.

In regard to this clonotype: This may be a read error, as it is one base from a much larger clone. This rearrangement joins TRBV11-3 to TRBJ2-1; 8 nucleotides align to TRBD1. CDR1 is SGHNT, CDR2 YENEEA, per germline. Unmatched junction bases numbered 9, after V lost 1 base and J lost 7 bases. This CDR3 contains 16 residues. As DNA, the CDR3 is TGTGCCAGCAGCTTAGGGCATGGACAGGGCTTAAATGAGCAGTTCTTC. Protein sequence: CASSLGHGQGLNEQFF.

This clonotype was found once. The J gene is TRBJ2-1, the V gene TRBV10-3, with D possibly being TRBD1 (6 bases). Trimming left V 1 base short and J 5 bases short, with 12 bases between. Germline CDR1 reads ENHRY; CDR2 reads SYGVKD. The CDR3 runs 15 residues. The CDR3 loop is CAISEYRAWDNEQFF. As DNA, the CDR3 is TGTGCCATCAGTGAGTACAGGGCTTGGGACAATGAGCAGTTCTTC.

This clonotype was seen repeatedly, ten times or more. This chain links TRBV13 with TRBJ2-7; D remains ambiguous. Germline V gives CDR1 PRHDT, CDR2 FYEKMQ (reference sequence). V lost 1 base and J lost 0, with 13 bases in between. CDR3 length equals 16 residues. CDR3: CASSLVRAISSYEQYF. Here the CDR3 DNA reads TGTGCCAGCAGCTTAGTTCGAGCCATCTCCTCCTACGAGCAGTACTTC.

At least ten counts were recorded for this clonotype. The rearrangement links TRBV5-1 to TRBJ1-6; 7 bases align to TRBD1. CDR3 length: 15 amino acids. V was pared by 4 bases and J by 10 bases, with 11 bases of the junction left unmatched. Looked up from germline, CDR1 is SGHRS and CDR2 is YFSETQ. The CDR3 protein is CASSTTGEIRSPLHF. The CDR3 DNA reads as TGCGCCAGCAGCACCACAGGGGAAATTAGATCACCCCTCCACTTT.

This clonotype was counted many times. The chain has TRBV11-2 and TRBJ2-2; 9 bases map to TRBD1. The ends lost 8 bases at V and 7 bases at J; junction bases unmatched: 11. The CDR3 is 15 amino acids. The germline CDR1 and CDR2 sequences are SGHAT and FQNNGV. CDR3 nucleotides: TGTGCCAGCGCGTTGGGGACAGGGCTACTCGGGGAGCTGTTTTTT. Translation: CASALGTGLLGELFF.

This clonotype showed up many times. The chain combines TRBV18 with TRBJ2-5, with a tentative D call TRBD2 (5 bases). CDR1 and CDR2 from the germline V gene are KGHSH and LQKENI. Trimming pared 2 bases from V and 5 bases from J, leaving 12 bases between. The CDR3 has 14 residues. CDR3 amino acids: CASSPGEGMETQYF. CDR3 nucleotides: TGTGCCAGCTCACCAGGAGAGGGAATGGAGACCCAGTACTTC.

Ten or more counts support this clonotype. V is TRBV20-1 and J is TRBJ2-7, with 9 positions matching TRBD1. The germline CDR1 and CDR2 sequences are DFQATT and SNEGSKA (reference sequence). V trimming: 6 bases; J trimming: 3 bases; junction bases outside the gene matches: 9. There are 14 residues in the CDR3. CDR3 DNA sequence: TGCAGTGCGGTGGACAGGGGAGAAGGCTACGAGCAGTACTTC. Residues: CSAVDRGEGYEQYF.

In this sample, this clonotype turned up many times. V gene TRBV10-3 combines with J gene TRBJ2-5, with TRBD2 matching 11 bases. Germline loops: CDR1 ENHRY, CDR2 SYGVKD. CDR3 length: 19 residues. The trim removed 7 bases at V and 5 bases at J, leaving 21 bases unmatched. Here the CDR3 DNA reads TGTGCCATCAAGGGACTAGCGGAGCCTCGATATAGAGGCTGGGAGACCCAGTACTTC. As protein: CAIKGLAEPRYRGWETQYF.